The 10 T cell receptor beta chains presented below share a single source sample, sequenced in a study of OX40 agonist ivuxolimab in advanced cancers. This table comes from immunoSEQ multiplex PCR, and its TCRdb copy is limited to in-frame clones, with some not included. This table has 20,000 to 25,000 clones, around 77% appearing once. The starting material was CD4+ or CD8+ T cells sorted from blood, obtained in a trial of the OX40 agonist ivuxolimab. All receptors come from an adult with an advanced solid tumor such as melanoma, head and neck, liver or kidney cancer.

This sequence joins TRBV19 and TRBJ2-7; 7 bases fit TRBD1. There are 15 residues in the CDR3. Trimming took 5 bases from V and 3 from J; bases not matched to a gene: 10. Germline CDR1 is LNHDA and CDR2 is SQIVND (reference sequence). For the CDR3, the DNA is TGTGCCAGTAGTTACGAAACCGGGACAGACTACGAGCAGTACTTC. The encoded protein is CASSYETGTDYEQYF.

The chain combines TRBV7-6 with TRBJ2-7; 8 nucleotides align to TRBD1. Germline V CDR1 and CDR2: SGHVS, FNYEAQ. The CDR3 runs to 15 residues. After removal of 5 bases from V and 6 bases from J, the junction contained 12 bases not matched to a gene. The DNA for the CDR3 is TGTGCCAGCAGCGCCGGACAGGGTGATGTTCGCGAGCAGTACTTC. Encoded protein: CASSAGQGDVREQYF.

The gene calls are TRBV6-5 and TRBJ2-3; 7 nucleotides match TRBD1. Per the germline V gene, CDR1 is MNHEY and CDR2 is SVGAGI. The junction had 8 bases not matched to a gene; V was cut back by 3 bases and J by 5 bases. The CDR3 spans 15 residues. This chain's CDR3 is CASSYSGTVQDTQYF. CDR3 bases: TGTGCCAGCAGTTATTCCGGGACAGTGCAAGATACGCAGTATTTT.

The chain employs TRBV11-2 and TRBJ2-2; a weak D match, TRBD1 (6 bases). V was clipped by 5 bases and J by 3 bases, with 13 bases between them. CDR1 SGHAT and CDR2 FQNNGV come from the germline V gene. The CDR3 is 15 amino acids. The CDR3 loop is CASSQEQGDTGELFF. CDR3 in DNA: TGTGCCAGCAGCCAAGAACAGGGCGACACCGGGGAGCTGTTTTTT.

This chain links TRBV6-1 with TRBJ1-4, with D perhaps matching TRBD1 (6 bases). Trimming took off 11 bases at V and 5 bases at J, with 21 bases between the two ends. This CDR3 is 15 amino acids long. Germline V gives CDR1 MNHNS, CDR2 SASEGT. This CDR3 is CAGRTGLGGNEKLFF. The CDR3, as DNA: TGTGCCGGACGAACAGGTTTAGGGGGGAATGAAAAACTGTTTTTT.

This clone came up once. J is TRBJ1-1 and V is TRBV29-1; D is perhaps TRBD1 (6 bases). The CDR3 has 16 residues. Germline V gene lookup returns CDR1 SQVTM and CDR2 ANQGSEA. V lost 6 bases to trimming and J lost 1 base, with 21 bases between them. CDR3 DNA sequence: TGCAGCGTCCCATCCCTTCAGGACAGATCGAACACTGAAGCTTTCTTT. This sequence encodes CSVPSLQDRSNTEAFF.

The chain employs TRBV7-9 and TRBJ2-5; possibly TRBD1 or TRBD2 for D (5 bases each). The CDR3 covers 11 residues. CDR1 is SEHNR and CDR2 is FQNEAQ in the germline V gene (reference sequence). Trimming shortened V by 5 bases and J by 13 bases, and 14 bases separated the two germline ends. The CDR3 sequence: CASSQGPGWYF. DNA of the CDR3: TGTGCCAGCAGCCAGGGACCCGGGTGGTACTTC.

J is TRBJ2-1 and V is TRBV4-3; D is unresolved. This CDR3 is 17 amino acids long. Germline CDR1 reads LGHNA; CDR2 reads YSLEER. The ends were cut back, 1 base at V and 0 bases at J, with 13 bases in the middle. CDR3 in amino acids: CASSQGQESSSYNEQFF. The CDR3, as DNA: TGCGCCAGCAGCCAAGGTCAGGAATCCAGCTCCTACAATGAGCAGTTCTTC.

This clone was observed once. The rearrangement uses TRBV7-2 and TRBJ2-7; 10 positions match TRBD2. The CDR3 sequence is 14 residues long. Germline CDR1 is SGHTA and CDR2 is FQGNSA. The junction had 3 bases not matched to a gene; V was cut back by 5 bases and J by 2 bases. The CDR3 is CASSALAGAYEQYF. Written as DNA, the CDR3 is TGTGCCAGCAGCGCCCTAGCGGGAGCCTACGAGCAGTACTTC.

In its sample, this clone was seen once. The V and J genes are TRBV5-4 and TRBJ1-1; 7 bases match TRBD1. Per germline, CDR1 SGHNT and CDR2 YYREEE (reference sequence). The CDR3 consists of 14 residues. Trimming at V came to 5 bases and at J to 1 base, leaving 5 bases not matched to a gene. The CDR3 here is CASRFQGGNTEAFF. CDR3 DNA sequence: TGTGCCAGCAGGTTTCAGGGGGGGAACACTGAAGCTTTCTTT.